These 14 T cell receptor beta chains were sequenced from one sample in a study of beta chain features in type 1 diabetes. Since all of the isolated RNA was reverse transcribed, expressed TCRB transcripts were what got sequenced. The protocol was immunoSEQ multiplex PCR, while the TCRdb copy is restricted to in-frame clones and leaves out a portion. The sample lists around 250,000 clones, 27% occurring once. The specimen was central memory CD4+ T cells from blood. The receptors originated from a man aged 30 to 45 in good health.

This clone has only a few counts. Distinct nucleotide sequences in the sample also encode this CDR3. The rearrangement links TRBV30 to TRBJ1-5, with 12 bases aligning to TRBD1. CDR3 length equals 14 residues. CDR1 is GTSNPN and CDR2 is SVGIG in the germline V gene (reference sequence). V dropped 3 bases and J dropped 6; count of bases not matched to a gene: 3. CDR3 region: CAWSGTGGGQPQHF. CDR3 coding DNA: TGTGCCTGGAGCGGGACAGGGGGCGGTCAGCCCCAGCATTTT.

The CDR3 DNA reads TGTGCCAGCAGCAGGGGTTTCCAAGAGACCCAGTACTTC. Translated, it gives CASSRGFQETQYF. The gene calls are TRBV6-1 and TRBJ2-5; maybe TRBD1 (6 bases). This CDR3 spans 13 amino acids. Trimming took 6 bases from V and 1 from J, leaving 9 bases between them. Germline values: CDR1 MNHNS, CDR2 SASEGT.

The count of this clone is one. The chain is built from TRBV15 and TRBJ2-1; 7 bases map to TRBD2. Trimming took 1 base from V and 0 from J; bases not matched to a gene: 6. Germline loops: CDR1 LNHNV, CDR2 YYDKDF (reference sequence). This CDR3 has 17 amino acids. The CDR3: CATSRVAGGSSYNEQFF. CDR3 sequence (DNA): TGTGCCACCAGCAGAGTAGCGGGCGGGAGCTCCTACAATGAGCAGTTCTTC. Full variable domain (remainder filled in from reference TRBV15 and TRBJ2-1): DAMVIQNPRYQVTQFGKPVTLSCSQTLNHNVMYWYQQKSSQAPKLLFHYYDKDFNNEADTPDNFQSRRPNTSFCFLDIRSPGLGDTAMYLCATSRVAGGSSYNEQFFGPGTRLTVL.

This clone was observed a single time. The chain recombines TRBV7-8 with TRBJ2-7; TRBD2 matches 7 bases. The CDR3 totals 17 residues. CDR1 and CDR2 from the germline V gene are SGHVS and FQNEAQ. Trimming cost V 4 bases and J 5 bases; bases outside gene matches: 17. The CDR3 nucleotides read TGTGCCAGCAGCTCCACGCCCCTGCGGCGGGAGTCACACGAGCAGTACTTC. This codes for CASSSTPLRRESHEQYF.

The chain employs TRBV11-2 and TRBJ2-3; D not resolved. Germline V gives CDR1 SGHAT, CDR2 FQNNGV. Trimming took 5 bases from V and 2 from J, leaving 5 bases between them. The CDR3 loop spans 12 amino acids. The CDR3 sequence: CASSPFTDTQYF. DNA for the CDR3: TGTGCCAGCAGCCCATTCACAGATACGCAGTATTTT.

This clone has just a few counts. The CDR3 DNA is TGCGCCAGCAGCCAAGATACGGCTAGCGGTCTTTACAATGAGCAGTTCTTC. This encodes CASSQDTASGLYNEQFF. The chain employs TRBV4-3 and TRBJ2-1; 7 bases line up with TRBD2. CDR1 and CDR2 (germline): LGHNA, YSLEER. V was pared by 0 bases and J by 4 bases, with 9 bases of the junction left unmatched. The CDR3 spans 17 residues.

V gene TRBV29-1 combines with J gene TRBJ2-1; 12 nucleotides agree with TRBD2. Germline V gene lookup returns CDR1 SQVTM and CDR2 ANQGSEA. V trimming: 7 bases; J trimming: 3 bases; junction bases outside the gene matches: 4. The CDR3 consists of 14 residues. The CDR3 loop is CSGLLAGGYNEQFF. The CDR3 nucleotides are TGCAGCGGCCTACTAGCGGGGGGCTACAATGAGCAGTTCTTC.

V is TRBV25-1 and J is TRBJ2-5, with 10 positions matching TRBD1. Germline loops: CDR1 MGHDK, CDR2 SYGVNS. V was clipped by 7 bases and J by 5 bases; unmatched bases: 10. The CDR3 spans 15 residues. The CDR3 nucleotides are TGTGCCAGCACTACAATGACAGGGGGCGTGGAGACCCAGTACTTC. Its protein is CASTTMTGGVETQYF.

This clone was detected only a few times. The J gene is TRBJ1-6, the V gene TRBV30; D remains ambiguous. This CDR3 comprises 13 residues. V lost 4 bases to trimming and J lost 9 bases, with 13 bases between them. CDR1 is GTSNPN, CDR2 SVGIG, per germline (reference sequence). This CDR3 is CAWTAQLGSPLHF. The CDR3, as DNA: TGTGCCTGGACCGCCCAGCTAGGTTCACCCCTCCACTTT.

V gene TRBV5-5 combines with J gene TRBJ2-4; D is undetermined. The CDR3 runs to 13 residues. V gave up 4 bases and J gave up 0 bases, with 5 bases separating them. Per the germline V gene, CDR1 is SGHKS and CDR2 is YYEKEE (reference sequence). CDR3 in DNA: TGTGCCAGCAGCCCACTAGCCAAAAACATTCAGTACTTC. Its translation: CASSPLAKNIQYF.

The J gene is TRBJ2-5, the V gene TRBV2; no clear D. The germline gives CDR1 SNHLY, CDR2 FYNNEI. V was trimmed by 6 bases and J by 4 bases, leaving 9 bases between them. The CDR3 loop spans 12 amino acids. The CDR3 spells CASRDRRETQYF. For the CDR3, the DNA is TGTGCCAGCAGGGACCGCCGAGAGACCCAGTACTTC. The whole variable domain, remainder taken from reference TRBV2 and TRBJ2-5, is EPEVTQTPSHQVTQMGQEVILRCVPISNHLYFYWYRQILGQKVEFLVSFYNNEISEKSEIFDDQFSVERPDGSNFTLKIRSTKLEDSAMYFCASRDRRETQYFGPGTRLLVL.

The chain has TRBV29-1 and TRBJ2-3; the D is unclear. This CDR3 region has 12 residues. Trimming removed 4 bases at V and 0 bases at J, with 5 bases between. Germline V CDR1 and CDR2: SQVTM, ANQGSEA. CDR3 sequence (DNA): TGCAGCGTTGCCCGTAGCACAGATACGCAGTATTTT. Its translation is CSVARSTDTQYF.

This clone was observed a single time. The chain carries TRBV10-3 and TRBJ2-3; tentative D call: TRBD1 (5 bases). Germline assignment: CDR1 ENHRY and CDR2 SYGVKD. V shed 6 bases and J shed 0 bases, with 10 bases lying between them. The CDR3 length is 14 residues. The CDR3 here is CAISAQGSTDTQYF. The CDR3 DNA sequence: TGTGCCATCAGCGCCCAGGGAAGCACAGATACGCAGTATTTT.

V usage is TRBV30 and J usage is TRBJ2-3; the match to TRBD1 covers 12 bases. CDR1 is GTSNPN, CDR2 SVGIG, per germline (reference sequence). The CDR3 spans 15 residues. Unmatched junction bases numbered 8, after V lost 5 bases and J lost 5 bases. This chain's CDR3 is CAWGPGQGAQDTQYF. The CDR3 DNA sequence: TGTGCCTGGGGCCCGGGACAGGGGGCGCAAGATACGCAGTATTTT.